The sample holds a few counts of the clone carrying this T cell receptor (beta chain). Assay used: immunoSEQ multiplex PCR; TCRdb lists only in-frame clones, some missing. Of 250,000 to 350,000 clones in the sample, roughly three quarters were seen once. This sample was taken from a study of cytotoxic CD8 clonotypes in ibrutinib-treated CLL. Germline assignment: CDR1 LNHDA and CDR2 SQIVND (reference sequence). The CDR3 has 13 amino acids. The V gene lost 5 bases and the J gene lost 7 bases, with 11 bases spanning the gap. V and J are TRBV19 and TRBJ1-4; D ambiguous. Sample: PBMCs, taken at disease progression, from a patient treated with ibrutinib. The receptor comes from a human donor with chronic lymphocytic leukemia. The CDR3 DNA reads as TGTGCCAGTAGTTTACGGCGACGTGAAAAACTGTTTTTT. It translates to CASSLRRREKLFF. The full variable domain, in which reference TRBV19 and TRBJ1-4 provide the parts outside the CDR3, is DGGITQSPKYLFRKEGQNVTLSCEQNLNHDAMYWYRQDPGQGLRLIYYSQIVNDFQKGDIAEGYSVSREKKESFPLTVTSAQKNPTAFYLCASSLRRREKLFFGSGTQLSVL.